The 14 T cell receptor beta chains below come from one sample, sequenced in a study of coeliac disease. Profiling relied on immunoSEQ multiplex PCR, and the TCRdb table lists in-frame clones only, not all of them. The data hold roughly 3,100 clones, with approximately 70% observed a single time. Source material: intraepithelial lymphocytes from the gut. These receptors originate from a man younger than 30 with celiac disease on a gluten-free diet.

V and J are TRBV30 and TRBJ1-2; possible D gene TRBD1, 5 bases. V was clipped by 5 bases and J by 0 bases, with 16 bases between them. CDR1 and CDR2 from the germline V gene are GTSNPN and SVGIG (reference sequence). The CDR3 totals 15 residues. CDR3 loop: CAWLYQGFTNYGYTF. CDR3 sequence (DNA): TGTGCCTGGTTATATCAGGGTTTTACTAACTATGGCTACACCTTC.

The chain recombines TRBV6-5 with TRBJ2-1; 8 bases agree with TRBD1. Trimming cost V 5 bases and J 0 bases; bases outside gene matches: 0. The CDR3 is made up of 14 amino acids. CDR1 and CDR2 from the germline V gene are MNHEY and SVGAGI. The CDR3 is CASSTGGSYNEQFF. In nucleotides, the CDR3 is TGTGCCAGCAGTACAGGGGGCTCCTACAATGAGCAGTTCTTC.

The rearrangement joins TRBV7-2 to TRBJ1-2; tentative D call: TRBD1 (5 bases). Germline assignment: CDR1 SGHTA and CDR2 FQGNSA. The V gene lost 4 bases and the J gene lost 6 bases, with 12 bases spanning the gap. The CDR3 extends over 13 amino acids. CDR3 protein: CASSSDLGDGYTF. CDR3 nucleotide sequence: TGTGCCAGCAGCTCCGACTTAGGGGATGGCTACACCTTC.

The chain has TRBV28 and TRBJ1-2; 8 bases are shared with TRBD1. Germline CDR1 and CDR2: MDHEN and SYDVKM. The CDR3 has 12 residues. J was trimmed by 12 bases and V by 3 bases; bases with no gene match: 6. The chain's CDR3 is CASSLGQGANTF. The CDR3, as DNA: TGTGCCAGCAGTTTGGGGCAGGGGGCGAACACCTTC.

The chain employs TRBV30 and TRBJ1-6, with D perhaps matching TRBD1 (6 bases). This CDR3 spans 14 amino acids. V lost 3 bases and J lost 5, with 11 bases in between. CDR1 is GTSNPN, CDR2 SVGIG, per germline (reference sequence). Here the CDR3 reads CAWRSQGNNSPLHF. DNA of the CDR3: TGTGCCTGGAGATCGCAGGGGAATAATTCACCCCTCCACTTT.

This clone has a handful of counts. The V call is TRBV27, the J call TRBJ2-2, with D possibly TRBD1 on 6 matching bases. Deletions cut 3 bases from V and 2 bases from J, with 10 bases between. The germline CDR1 and CDR2 sequences are MNHEY and SMNVEV (reference sequence). The CDR3 extends over 15 amino acids. CDR3 residues: CASSLYRDNTGELFF. In nucleotides, the CDR3 is TGTGCCAGCAGTTTGTACAGGGATAACACCGGGGAGCTGTTTTTT.

V gene TRBV7-9 combines with J gene TRBJ1-2; 12 bases match TRBD1. Trimming cost V 5 bases and J 4 bases; bases outside gene matches: 5. The CDR3 contains 15 residues. Germline assignment: CDR1 SEHNR and CDR2 FQNEAQ (reference sequence). CDR3 nucleotides: TGTGCCAGCAGCAATCCGGGACAGGGGGCCTATGGCTACACCTTC. Translating it yields CASSNPGQGAYGYTF.

The gene calls are TRBV5-6 and TRBJ1-2; the D gene is possibly TRBD1 (6 bases). V lost 3 bases, J lost 8 bases, and 20 bases lay in between. In germline, CDR1 is SGHDT, CDR2 YYEEEE. The CDR3 has 15 residues. CDR3 DNA sequence: TGTGCCAGCAGCTCGCTACAGAGGGACATTTTGGGCTACACCTTC. Protein product: CASSSLQRDILGYTF.

This chain links TRBV2 with TRBJ1-4; 9 nucleotides agree with TRBD1. Germline lookup yields CDR1 SNHLY and CDR2 FYNNEI. The V and J ends lost 9 bases and 7 bases, in that order; junction bases with no gene match: 9. The length of the CDR3 is 14 residues. The CDR3 sequence is CASQLQGAVEKLFF. CDR3 sequence (DNA): TGTGCCAGTCAGCTACAGGGGGCAGTTGAAAAACTGTTTTTT.

Here the CDR3 DNA reads TGCAGTGCTAGTTTTAGAGGCGGCTACACCTTC. Translating gives CSASFRGGYTF. The rearrangement uses TRBV20-1 and TRBJ1-2; no definite D call. The CDR3 is made up of 11 amino acids. Trimming cost V 3 bases and J 8 bases, with 10 bases left between them. Germline V gives CDR1 DFQATT, CDR2 SNEGSKA (reference sequence).

This clone was observed a few times. This chain uses TRBV5-6 with TRBJ2-7; 7 bases fit TRBD1. Trimming took 1 base from V and 4 from J; bases not matched to a gene: 8. The CDR3 runs to 15 residues. The germline gives CDR1 SGHDT, CDR2 YYEEEE. The CDR3 coding sequence is TGTGCCAGCAGCTTGTCAGGGGGAACTTGGTACGAGCAGTACTTC. Protein product: CASSLSGGTWYEQYF.

V gene TRBV19 combines with J gene TRBJ2-3; a possible D gene is TRBD2 (6 bases). CDR3 size: 15 residues. V lost 3 bases and J 0 bases, leaving 10 bases between the germline ends. Germline CDR1 is LNHDA and CDR2 is SQIVND (reference sequence). The DNA for the CDR3 is TGTGCCAGTAGTATGGGACTCGCTAGCACAGATACGCAGTATTTT. This sequence encodes CASSMGLASTDTQYF.

This chain links TRBV4-3 with TRBJ2-1; TRBD1 is a possible D gene (6 bases). With 1 base removed from V and 4 bases from J, the gap between germline ends came to 14 bases. The CDR3 contains 16 residues. Germline-derived CDR1 and CDR2 are LGHNA and YSLEER. The CDR3, as DNA: TGCGCCAGCAGCCAAGCAGCGACAGGAGATTACAATGAGCAGTTCTTC. Translating gives CASSQAATGDYNEQFF.

V is TRBV4-3 and J is TRBJ1-2; TRBD1 might be the D (6 bases). This CDR3 contains 14 residues. V was clipped by 4 bases and J by 4 bases, with 13 bases between them. Germline CDR1 reads LGHNA; CDR2 reads YSLEER. CDR3 coding DNA: TGCGCCAGCAGCCCGGAGACAGGAGTCTATGGCTACACCTTC. This gives the protein CASSPETGVYGYTF.